This entry describes one TCR beta chain. Its antigen is not known. Reverse transcription used roughly 0.5 to 1 ug RNA and random hexamers. Amplification of TCR beta CDR3 was carried out by immunoSEQ multiplex PCR, which covered 54 Vbeta and 13 Jbeta segments. TCRdb processed the immunoSEQ multiplex PCR reads anew with MiXCR; each CDR3 protein has one entry. The table has a few hundred thousand distinct CDR3 sequences, roughly 90% seen once. The data stem from a study of CD8 T cells in Susac syndrome. This CDR3 is built from 16 residues. V was clipped by 6 bases and J by 3 bases, with 17 bases between them. Study-wide results and limits: A relatively small number of individuals underwent TCR sequencing and HLA analysis.

The authors carried out high-throughput sequencing of TCR beta. They applied it to CD8+ and CD4+ T cells obtained from blood. Relapsing-remitting disease, either stable or active, was present in the multiple sclerosis controls, who were treatment-naive patients. This clonotype was obtained from a human donor with multiple sclerosis. Sequencing was performed on CD8+ T cells from PBMCs. This rearrangement joins TRBV12-3 or TRBV12-4 to TRBJ1-4; the D is unclear. CDR3 sequence (DNA): TGTGCCAGCAGCCCCATCTTAGGGCCACCTAATGAAAAACTGTTTTTT. It codes for CASSPILGPPNEKLFF.